Shown below are 14 T cell receptor beta chains from a single sample sequenced in a study of PD-1 blockade in classical Hodgkin lymphoma. Data came from immunoSEQ multiplex PCR; TCRdb stores just in-frame clones and leaves some out. The sample yields around 100,000 clones, around 88% seen once. All the patients suffered relapse after autologous stem cell transplantation, and brentuximab vedotin exposure differed. Sequenced here: peripheral blood mononuclear cells (PBMCs), sampled before the second cycle of nivolumab. The receptor source for this set is a human donor with classical Hodgkin lymphoma.

This clone occurred once. CDR3 in amino acids: CASSQGGGRDGYTF. The CDR3 DNA reads as TGTGCCAGCAGCCAAGGGGGGGGGCGCGATGGCTACACCTTC. V and J are TRBV4-2 and TRBJ1-2; possible D gene TRBD1, 6 bases. Germline assignment: CDR1 LGHNA and CDR2 YNFKEQ. This CDR3 comprises 14 residues. Trimming cost V 1 base and J 6 bases, with 12 bases left between them.

This clone was seen ten or more times. This sequence joins TRBV5-6 and TRBJ1-6; 8 nucleotides agree with TRBD1. Trimming removed 2 bases from V and 7 bases from J; junction bases left unmatched: 8. The germline CDR1 and CDR2 sequences are SGHDT and YYEEEE. The CDR3 loop spans 16 amino acids. CDR3 protein: CASSFDTGGLNSPLHF. The CDR3 nucleotides read TGTGCCAGCAGCTTCGACACAGGGGGTCTGAATTCACCCCTCCACTTT. The full variable domain, in which reference TRBV5-6 and TRBJ1-6 provide the parts outside the CDR3, is DAGVTQSPTHLIKTRGQQVTLRCSPKSGHDTVSWYQQALGQGPQFIFQYYEEEERQRGNFPDRFSGHQFPNYSSELNVNALLLGDSALYLCASSFDTGGLNSPLHFGNGTRLTVT.

In this sample, this clone turned up a few times. V usage is TRBV27 and J usage is TRBJ1-6; maybe TRBD1 (5 bases). V shed 3 bases and J shed 10 bases, with 13 bases lying between them. The length of the CDR3 is 14 residues. CDR1 and CDR2 (germline): MNHEY, SMNVEV (reference sequence). DNA of the CDR3: TGTGCCAGCAGTTTCGGCAGGGAGTACTCACCCCTCCACTTT. This gives the protein CASSFGREYSPLHF.

V is TRBV19 and J is TRBJ2-5; D is unresolved. This CDR3 region has 12 residues. Germline lookup yields CDR1 LNHDA and CDR2 SQIVND (reference sequence). Trimming pared 3 bases from V and 5 bases from J, leaving 7 bases between. CDR3 protein: CASSINRETQYF. Here the CDR3 DNA reads TGTGCCAGTAGTATCAACCGGGAGACCCAGTACTTC.

This clone has a handful of counts. The V and J genes are TRBV14 and TRBJ1-3, with D maybe TRBD1 (5 bases). CDR3 size: 17 residues. Germline V gives CDR1 SGHDN, CDR2 FVKESK. The ends were cut back, 3 bases at V and 7 bases at J, with 22 bases in the middle. The CDR3 bases are TGTGCCAGCAGCCATCCCGATGCAGGGATGATATGGAACACCATATATTTT. Its translation: CASSHPDAGMIWNTIYF.

The V gene is TRBV19, the J gene TRBJ2-3, with 8 bases aligning to TRBD1. The CDR3 is made up of 16 amino acids. The ends lost 6 bases at V and 5 bases at J; junction bases unmatched: 13. Germline V gene sequence: CDR1 LNHDA, CDR2 SQIVND (reference sequence). CDR3 bases: TGTGCCAGTAGGCCCTTCGGTCAGGGGGCAGGAGATACGCAGTATTTT. Translating it yields CASRPFGQGAGDTQYF.

The table lists this clone with a count of one. The rearrangement joins TRBV7-7 to TRBJ2-7, with a possible D match to TRBD1 (6 bases). The CDR3 runs to 13 residues. CDR1 SSHAT and CDR2 FNYEAQ come from the germline V gene (reference sequence). V dropped 5 bases and J dropped 3 bases, with 11 bases sitting between them. DNA of the CDR3: TGTGCCAGCAGCCCCCTGGACAGCTACGAGCAGTACTTC. The encoded protein is CASSPLDSYEQYF.

The chain uses TRBV28 and TRBJ2-7, with unresolved D. Germline CDR1 and CDR2: MDHEN and SYDVKM. This CDR3 has 16 residues. Trimming pared 6 bases from V and 3 bases from J, leaving 21 bases between. CDR3 sequence: CASRSPWVSNYYEQYF. In DNA form, the CDR3 reads TGTGCCAGCAGATCCCCTTGGGTCTCAAATTACTACGAGCAGTACTTC. Full variable domain (outside the CDR3, taken from reference TRBV28 and TRBJ2-7): DVKVTQSSRYLVKRTGEKVFLECVQDMDHENMFWYRQDPGLGLRLIYFSYDVKMKEKGDIPEGYSVSREKKERFSLILESASTNQTSMYLCASRSPWVSNYYEQYFGPGTRLTVT.

This clone came up a few times. The chain is built from TRBV9 and TRBJ2-7, with a tentative D call TRBD2 (5 bases). The CDR3 spans 13 residues. Germline CDR1 is SGDLS and CDR2 is YYNGEE. The V end lost 1 base, the J end lost 5 bases, and 10 bases lay between the germline ends. This CDR3 is CASSVRMGDEQYF. For the CDR3, the DNA is TGTGCCAGCAGCGTACGAATGGGAGACGAGCAGTACTTC. The whole variable domain, remainder taken from reference TRBV9 and TRBJ2-7, is DSGVTQTPKHLITATGQRVTLRCSPRSGDLSVYWYQQSLDQGLQFLIQYYNGEERAKGNILERFSAQQFPDLHSELNLSSLELGDSALYFCASSVRMGDEQYFGPGTRLTVT.

V is TRBV18 and J is TRBJ1-5, with 7 positions matching TRBD1. In germline, CDR1 is KGHSH, CDR2 LQKENI. V dropped 3 bases and J dropped 6; count of bases not matched to a gene: 8. This CDR3 has 15 amino acids. Here the CDR3 reads CASSPSSTGVQPQHF. CDR3 nucleotides: TGTGCCAGCTCACCCTCTTCAACAGGGGTTCAGCCCCAGCATTTT.

The rearrangement joins TRBV27 to TRBJ1-1; 11 positions match TRBD1. From germline, CDR1 is MNHEY and CDR2 SMNVEV (reference sequence). The CDR3 runs to 14 residues. Germline trimming cut 6 bases from V and 4 bases from J; bases unmatched to any gene: 4. The CDR3 nucleotides read TGTGCCAGCAGCCGGGGACAGGGGGGCACTGAAGCTTTCTTT. Translation: CASSRGQGGTEAFF.

The CDR3 loop reads CASSAGAAQYF. CDR3 nucleotide sequence: TGTGCCAGCAGCGCGGGTGCGGCGCAGTATTTT. V and J are TRBV9 and TRBJ2-3; the D is unclear. The V gene lost 3 bases and the J gene lost 10 bases, with 9 bases spanning the gap. Germline assignment: CDR1 SGDLS and CDR2 YYNGEE. This CDR3 region has 11 residues.

The chain combines TRBV19 with TRBJ2-7; maybe TRBD1 (5 bases). Per germline, CDR1 LNHDA and CDR2 SQIVND (reference sequence). The germline V and J ends were trimmed by 1 base and 3 bases, with 7 bases remaining between them. The CDR3 runs 13 residues. CDR3 DNA: TGTGCCAGTAGTATAGGGACATTCTACGAGCAGTACTTC. This codes for CASSIGTFYEQYF.

This clone was observed once. V gene TRBV18 combines with J gene TRBJ1-1, with D hard to call. The V and J ends lost 0 bases and 6 bases respectively, with 17 bases between them. Germline V gene sequence: CDR1 KGHSH, CDR2 LQKENI. The CDR3 is 16 residues long. The CDR3: CASSPPVPPVLPEAFF. The CDR3 bases are TGTGCCAGCTCACCACCGGTACCCCCTGTTTTGCCTGAAGCTTTCTTT.